The 19 T cell receptor beta chains reported below all come from one sample, sequenced in a study of CD8+ T cells in alopecia areata. Reverse transcribed after extraction, RNA yielded cDNA as the sequencing template. Produced via immunoSEQ multiplex PCR; TCRdb's table is partial and in-frame only. The table includes roughly 190,000 clones, 60% detected once. Treatment described: oral pan-JAK inhibitor, 5-10 mg twice daily. The sample consisted of CD4+ T cells sorted from blood, taken at week 24, from a patient treated with tofacitinib. These receptors all come from a human donor with alopecia areata.

The V gene is TRBV30, the J gene TRBJ1-1; tentative D call: TRBD1 (6 bases). The CDR3 is made up of 13 amino acids. Germline CDR1 and CDR2: GTSNPN and SVGIG (reference sequence). Trimming removed 3 bases from V and 3 bases from J, with 11 bases in between. The CDR3 region has the DNA TGTGCCTGGAGCCTCAGGGGCGACACTGAAGCTTTCTTT. Protein sequence: CAWSLRGDTEAFF.

This rearrangement joins TRBV18 to TRBJ2-5; D unclear. CDR1 is KGHSH and CDR2 is LQKENI in the germline V gene. V lost 0 bases and J 5 bases, leaving 10 bases between the germline ends. The CDR3 runs to 14 residues. CDR3: CASSPPGSRETQYF. CDR3 sequence (DNA): TGTGCCAGCTCACCACCGGGTTCGCGGGAGACCCAGTACTTC.

This clone appeared a single time. The chain links TRBV23-1 to TRBJ1-6; D not resolved. TRBV23-1 is given ORF status, its function remaining uncertain. CDR3 length: 14 residues. V lost 2 bases and J 14 bases, leaving 16 bases between the germline ends. CDR3 coding DNA: TGCGCCAGCAGTCAACCCCAGCGCCCAGAGGCCCTCCACTTT. Amino acids: CASSQPQRPEALHF.

V gene TRBV5-1 combines with J gene TRBJ2-5; TRBD1 aligns across 8 bases. The CDR3 totals 15 residues. Germline-derived CDR1 and CDR2 are SGHRS and YFSETQ. The junction had 7 bases not matched to a gene; V was cut back by 4 bases and J by 2 bases. The DNA of the CDR3 is TGCGCCAGCAGCACCCGACAGGGGTTACAAGAGACCCAGTACTTC. This encodes CASSTRQGLQETQYF.

The chain uses TRBV28 and TRBJ1-6; D may be TRBD1 (6 bases). Germline-derived CDR1 and CDR2 are MDHEN and SYDVKM. This CDR3 is built from 12 residues. V dropped 5 bases and J dropped 10 bases, with 9 bases sitting between them. CDR3 sequence reads: CASSPGVSPLHF. The CDR3 DNA follows: TGTGCCAGCAGTCCAGGGGTATCACCCCTCCACTTT.

The chain uses TRBV5-6 and TRBJ1-2, with D perhaps matching TRBD1 (6 bases). V was trimmed by 4 bases and J by 8 bases, leaving 12 bases between them. CDR1 is SGHDT and CDR2 is YYEEEE in the germline V gene. This CDR3 comprises 12 residues. In nucleotides, the CDR3 is TGTGCCAGCAGCCGGGGGCCGGTGGGCTACACCTTC. Its protein product is CASSRGPVGYTF. The entire variable domain, with the rest obtained from reference TRBV5-6 and TRBJ1-2, is as follows: DAGVTQSPTHLIKTRGQQVTLRCSPKSGHDTVSWYQQALGQGPQFIFQYYEEEERQRGNFPDRFSGHQFPNYSSELNVNALLLGDSALYLCASSRGPVGYTFGSGTRLTVV.

This clone was detected a few times. The chain uses TRBV6-6 and TRBJ2-7; D is possibly TRBD2 (5 bases). Between the trimmed V and J ends, which lost 7 bases and 2 bases, there was a span of 9 bases. The CDR3 totals 12 residues. Germline V gene data show CDR1 as MNHNY and CDR2 as SVGAGI (reference sequence). CDR3 nucleotide sequence: TGTGCCAGCAATGCGGGTACCTACGAGCAGTACTTC. Its translation is CASNAGTYEQYF.

The chain carries TRBV11-2 and TRBJ2-6, with no clear D. CDR1 is SGHAT, CDR2 FQNNGV, per germline. This CDR3 is 17 amino acids long. The V end was cut by 6 bases, the J end by 0 bases, with 15 bases between. The CDR3 DNA reads as TGTGCCAGCAGACCTCTTGGACGTACCTCTGGGGCCAACGTCCTGACTTTC. It encodes CASRPLGRTSGANVLTF.

This clone appeared a few times. The rearrangement uses TRBV29-1 and TRBJ1-5, with a possible D match to TRBD1 (6 bases). CDR3 length: 13 amino acids. The V and J ends lost 6 bases and 6 bases respectively, with 15 bases between them. CDR1 and CDR2 (germline): SQVTM, ANQGSEA. CDR3 sequence reads: CSVNGGAGQPQHF. As DNA, the CDR3 is TGCAGCGTCAACGGGGGGGCTGGTCAGCCCCAGCATTTT.

The chain employs TRBV9 and TRBJ2-5, with 12 bases that match TRBD2. CDR3 length: 17 amino acids. After removal of 3 bases from V and 4 bases from J, the junction contained 10 bases not matched to a gene. Germline CDR1 reads SGDLS; CDR2 reads YYNGEE. CDR3 bases: TGTGCCAGCAGCGCCCAGCCCCCGGGACTAGCGGGAGAGACCCAGTACTTC. This gives the protein CASSAQPPGLAGETQYF.

This sequence joins TRBV9 and TRBJ2-3; tentatively, D is TRBD1 or TRBD2 (6 bases each). The CDR3 runs to 13 residues. Germline V gene data show CDR1 as SGDLS and CDR2 as YYNGEE. Trimming took off 0 bases at V and 6 bases at J, with 8 bases between the two ends. The CDR3 spells CASSVGGADTQYF. The CDR3 DNA reads TGTGCCAGCAGCGTAGGGGGGGCGGATACGCAGTATTTT.

The sample holds a few counts of this clone. V is TRBV21-1 and J is TRBJ2-7; the table assigns TRBD1, which was not confirmed against the DNA. TRBV21-1 is deemed a pseudogene. The CDR3 spans 15 residues. The chain's CDR3 is CASSTRDRPSYEQYF. The CDR3 DNA reads as TGTGCCAGCAGCACCCGGGACAGACCCTCCTACGAGCAGTACTTC.

Only a few counts were recorded for this clone. The CDR3 nucleotides are TGTGCCAGCAGCTTAGATAGAGGGCTCATCCAAGAGACCCAGTACTTC. It is translated as CASSLDRGLIQETQYF. V and J are TRBV7-2 and TRBJ2-5, with D possibly being TRBD2 (5 bases). The V end was cut by 1 base, the J end by 1 base, with 13 bases between. There are 16 residues in the CDR3. The germline CDR1 and CDR2 sequences are SGHTA and FQGNSA.

J is TRBJ2-3 and V is TRBV25-1, with D possibly being TRBD1 (5 bases). The V end was cut by 1 base, the J end by 5 bases, with 19 bases between. The CDR3 is 17 amino acids. Germline loops: CDR1 MGHDK, CDR2 SYGVNS. The CDR3 here is CASSEFLAQGMGDTQYF. DNA of the CDR3: TGTGCCAGCAGTGAATTTCTCGCTCAGGGTATGGGAGATACGCAGTATTTT.

The gene calls are TRBV29-1 and TRBJ1-1; 8 positions match TRBD1. V shed 1 base and J 5 bases; nucleotides not matched to a gene: 6. The germline V gene encodes CDR1 SQVTM and CDR2 ANQGSEA. CDR3 size: 14 residues. CDR3 sequence (DNA): TGCAGCGTTGAAGGGGGGACAGGAGGTACTGAAGCTTTCTTT. It translates to CSVEGGTGGTEAFF. The complete variable domain, with remaining parts taken from reference TRBV29-1 and TRBJ1-1, reads SAVISQKPSRDICQRGTSLTIQCQVDSQVTMMFWYRQQPGQSLTLIATANQGSEATYESGFVIDKFPISRPNLTFSTLTVSNMSPEDSSIYLCSVEGGTGGTEAFFGQGTRLTVV.

CDR3 DNA sequence: TGTGCCAGCAACTCCTACCCGGGACAGATTTCTGAAGCTTTCTTT. Encoded protein: CASNSYPGQISEAFF. The chain uses TRBV7-9 and TRBJ1-1; 7 nucleotides align to TRBD1. Germline loops: CDR1 SEHNR, CDR2 FQNEAQ (reference sequence). V was clipped by 7 bases and J by 6 bases; unmatched bases: 14. This CDR3 is built from 15 residues.

The rearrangement joins TRBV11-2 to TRBJ2-3; TRBD2 aligns across 10 bases. The CDR3 covers 17 residues. V dropped 1 base and J dropped 8; count of bases not matched to a gene: 12. The germline gives CDR1 SGHAT, CDR2 FQNNGV. CDR3 protein: CASSLVARTSGASTQYF. In DNA form, the CDR3 reads TGTGCCAGCAGCTTAGTGGCGCGAACTAGCGGGGCCAGTACGCAGTATTTT.

V usage is TRBV7-2 and J usage is TRBJ2-5; TRBD2 aligns across 7 bases. The closer fit of TRBJ2-7 to the DNA end suggests the J call may be wrong. CDR1 and CDR2 from the germline V gene are SGHTA and FQGNSA. CDR3 length: 15 amino acids. The CDR3 DNA reads as TGTGCCAGCAGCTTAGATAGCGGGCCCCTCTACGAGCAGTACTTC. This gives the protein CASSLDSGPLYEQYF.

This clone was recorded only once. The gene calls are TRBV27 and TRBJ2-1, with D possibly TRBD2 on 5 matching bases. CDR3 length: 14 residues. In germline, CDR1 is MNHEY, CDR2 SMNVEV (reference sequence). V was cut by 2 bases and J by 9 bases, with 14 bases left in between. CDR3 residues: CASSLNADAGEQFF. The CDR3 DNA reads as TGTGCCAGCAGTTTAAACGCAGACGCGGGTGAGCAGTTCTTC.